The T cell receptor (beta chain) under discussion was sequenced for a study of Ad26.COV2.S vaccination and SARS-CoV-2 variants. General study results and limits: Researchers reported similar non-spike TCR breadth in vaccine and placebo recipients. Vaccinees displayed broader spike-specific TCR repertoires than placebo recipients. After vaccination, substantial breadth of spike-specific CD8+ and CD4+ responses was reported.

CDR3 length: 18 residues. Losses at the gene ends were 5 bases for V and 1 base for J; bases not matched to a gene: 6. Germline CDR1 is SGHTA and CDR2 is FQGTGA. Assay used: immunoSEQ multiplex PCR; TCRdb lists only in-frame clones, some missing. This table has roughly 350,000 clones, 88% appearing once. Treatment of the sample: around 19 received Ad26.COV2.S at low or high dose, single or two shots; 5 received placebo; per-sample allocation not given. At day 63 after the first vaccine or placebo injection, samples were drawn. An Ad26 vector expressing Wuhan-strain SARS-CoV-2 spike served as the vaccine. This clone was observed a single time. The antigen remains unidentified.

This receptor was obtained from a person aged 18-60 years who received the Ad26.COV2.S COVID-19 vaccine or a placebo. The chain is built from TRBV7-3 and TRBJ2-1; 15 nucleotides agree with TRBD2. Specimen: peripheral blood, collected in a trial of Ad26.COV2.S vaccine versus placebo. The CDR3 is CASSPGLAGGISYNEQFF. CDR3 coding DNA: TGTGCCAGCAGCCCGGGACTAGCGGGGGGTATTTCCTACAATGAGCAGTTCTTC. The full variable domain, in which reference TRBV7-3 and TRBJ2-1 provide the parts outside the CDR3, is GAGVSQTPSNKVTEKGKYVELRCDPISGHTALYWYRQSLGQGPEFLIYFQGTGAADDSGLPNDRFFAVRPEGSVSTLKIQRTERGDSAVYLCASSPGLAGGISYNEQFFGPGTRLTVL.